The rows below give T cell receptor beta chains drawn from one sample of a study of shared clonotypes between healthy human individuals. Profiled with immunoSEQ multiplex PCR; TCRdb holds only in-frame clones, not every one. The data show approximately 2.4 million clones, with 90% to 97% seen just once and roughly 0.13% held by the top ten. Input material: naive CD4+ T cells sorted from blood. These receptors all stem from a man younger than 35 in good health. CDR3s include the opening cysteine and the closing phenylalanine or tryptophan. A D gene is named only where the DNA matches it firmly. Some rows mark clone size as missing; the rest say once, few, many or name a class of expanded clone.

D gene: .; clone size: few; J gene: TRBJ2-5; V gene: TRBV5-6; CDR3 DNA: TGTGCCAGCAGCTTGAGTCCTACCATGGAGACGACCCAGTACTTC; CDR3 protein: CASSLSPTMETTQYF
D gene: .; clone size: .; J gene: TRBJ1-1; V gene: TRBV9; CDR3 DNA: TGTGCCAGCAGCGTTGAGCCCTTGGGAAGGGCTGAAGCTTTCTTT; CDR3 protein: CASSVEPLGRAEAFF
D gene: TRBD1; clone size: once; J gene: TRBJ2-6; V gene: TRBV5-1; CDR3 DNA: TGCGCCAGCAGCTTAACAGGGGTCGGGGCCAACGTCCTGACTTTC; CDR3 protein: CASSLTGVGANVLTF
D gene: .; clone size: .; J gene: TRBJ1-4; V gene: TRBV30; CDR3 DNA: TGTGCCTGGAGTGTACGTAAAAAACTGTTTTTT; CDR3 protein: CAWSVRKKLFF
D gene: .; clone size: .; J gene: TRBJ1-1; V gene: TRBV5-6; CDR3 DNA: TGTGCCAGCAGCCCAGACAGCACTGAAGCTTTCTTT; CDR3 protein: CASSPDSTEAFF
D gene: .; clone size: .; J gene: TRBJ2-1; V gene: TRBV2; CDR3 DNA: TGTGCCAGCAGACAGGTTGCGGCCTATGAGCAGTTCTTC; CDR3 protein: CASRQVAAYEQFF
D gene: .; clone size: .; J gene: TRBJ2-2; V gene: TRBV30; CDR3 DNA: TGTGCCTGGAGAGCCGGGGGCACCGGGGAGCTGTTTTTT; CDR3 protein: CAWRAGGTGELFF
D gene: .; clone size: .; J gene: TRBJ1-2; V gene: TRBV28; CDR3 DNA: TGTGCCACCTCACTGCGGGGGCCCAACTATGGCTACACCTTC; CDR3 protein: CATSLRGPNYGYTF
D gene: .; clone size: .; J gene: TRBJ1-5; V gene: TRBV6-1; CDR3 DNA: TGTGCCAGCAGTGAAAGGGAAAATCAGCCCCAGCATTTT; CDR3 protein: CASSERENQPQHF
D gene: .; clone size: .; J gene: TRBJ2-7; V gene: TRBV11-2; CDR3 DNA: TGTGCCAGCAGCTTGGGCAGGGCGACGGGCGAGCAGTACTTC; CDR3 protein: CASSLGRATGEQYF
D gene: .; clone size: .; J gene: TRBJ1-1; V gene: TRBV18; CDR3 DNA: TGTGCCAGCTCACCCATTGCTGGAGAGAACACTGAAGCTTTCTTT; CDR3 protein: CASSPIAGENTEAFF
D gene: .; clone size: .; J gene: TRBJ1-6; V gene: TRBV27; CDR3 DNA: TGTGCCTCAGGCCACATGAGGGACTATAATTCACCCCTCCACTTT; CDR3 protein: CASGHMRDYNSPLHF
D gene: TRBD1; clone size: .; J gene: TRBJ1-4; V gene: TRBV6-6; CDR3 DNA: TGTGCCAGCAGCCCAAGGACAGGGCGTGAGGAAAAACTGTTTTTT; CDR3 protein: CASSPRTGREEKLFF
D gene: .; clone size: .; J gene: TRBJ1-4; V gene: TRBV15; CDR3 DNA: TGTGCCACCAGCAGAGAGGGTCCCCAATTGACAACTAATGAAAAACTGTTTTTT; CDR3 protein: CATSREGPQLTTNEKLFF
D gene: .; clone size: .; J gene: TRBJ2-3; V gene: TRBV10-1; CDR3 DNA: TGCGCCAGCAGTAAAGGCCGGGGGGCGAACGGGGATACGCAGTATTTT; CDR3 protein: CASSKGRGANGDTQYF
D gene: .; clone size: .; J gene: TRBJ2-1; V gene: TRBV6-5; CDR3 DNA: TGTGCCAGCACCAGGGGTAATGAGCAGTTCTTC; CDR3 protein: CASTRGNEQFF
D gene: .; clone size: .; J gene: TRBJ1-5; V gene: TRBV10-3; CDR3 DNA: TGTGCCATCAGTGAGGGGGGTAGCAATCAGCCCCAGCATTTT; CDR3 protein: CAISEGGSNQPQHF
D gene: .; clone size: .; J gene: TRBJ2-1; V gene: TRBV27; CDR3 DNA: TGTGCCAGCAGTAGGCCGGCAGGGCTTGAGCAGTTCTTC; CDR3 protein: CASSRPAGLEQFF
D gene: .; clone size: .; J gene: TRBJ1-2; V gene: TRBV30; CDR3 DNA: TGTGCCTGGAGTGTGGAACGGGGCTACACCTTC; CDR3 protein: CAWSVERGYTF
D gene: TRBD2; clone size: .; J gene: TRBJ2-1; V gene: TRBV7-2; CDR3 DNA: TGTGCCAGCAGACTAGCCGGGACTAGCGTACCCAATGAGCAGTTCTTC; CDR3 protein: CASRLAGTSVPNEQFF
D gene: TRBD1; clone size: .; J gene: TRBJ1-6; V gene: TRBV5-6; CDR3 DNA: TGTGCCAGCGGGAGGGGGCATTTCACCTATAATTCACCCCTCCACTTT; CDR3 protein: CASGRGHFTYNSPLHF
D gene: TRBD1; clone size: once; J gene: TRBJ1-1; V gene: TRBV5-6; CDR3 DNA: TGTGCCAGCAGCACTGACAGGGGGCGAGAGGCTTTCTTT; CDR3 protein: CASSTDRGREAFF
D gene: TRBD2; clone size: once; J gene: TRBJ2-7; V gene: TRBV6-1; CDR3 DNA: TGTGCCAGCAGTGACGGGGGGAGGATGTTCGAGCAGTACTTC; CDR3 protein: CASSDGGRMFEQYF
D gene: .; clone size: .; J gene: TRBJ2-7; V gene: TRBV11-2; CDR3 DNA: TGTGCCAGCAGCTTAAAGGACGGCTCCTACGAGCAGTACTTC; CDR3 protein: CASSLKDGSYEQYF
D gene: .; clone size: .; J gene: TRBJ2-1; V gene: TRBV19; CDR3 DNA: TGTGCCAGTAGTAAATTCGGACTCCCGTACAATGAGCAGTTCTTC; CDR3 protein: CASSKFGLPYNEQFF
D gene: TRBD1; clone size: once; J gene: TRBJ1-2; V gene: TRBV7-2; CDR3 DNA: TGTGCCAGCAGCTTAGGGACAGGCTATGGCTACACCTTC; CDR3 protein: CASSLGTGYGYTF
D gene: .; clone size: .; J gene: TRBJ1-2; V gene: TRBV28; CDR3 DNA: TGTGCCAGCAGTTTAAGCAGAGGGGTGGGCTACACCTTC; CDR3 protein: CASSLSRGVGYTF
D gene: TRBD1; clone size: once; J gene: TRBJ2-5; V gene: TRBV5-5; CDR3 DNA: TGTGCCAGCAGCTTGGTGGGGACAGGACAAGAGACCCAGTACTTC; CDR3 protein: CASSLVGTGQETQYF
D gene: .; clone size: few; J gene: TRBJ1-6; V gene: TRBV6-5; CDR3 DNA: TGTGCCAGCAGTTCCACAGGGTTTGCCTATAATTCACCCCTCCACTTT; CDR3 protein: CASSSTGFAYNSPLHF
D gene: .; clone size: .; J gene: TRBJ1-1; V gene: TRBV2; CDR3 DNA: TGTGCCAGCAGTGAGGGCCCGAACACTGAAGCTTTCTTT; CDR3 protein: CASSEGPNTEAFF
D gene: TRBD1; clone size: .; J gene: TRBJ2-2; V gene: TRBV19; CDR3 DNA: TGTGCCAGTAGCAGGACAGGATTGAACACCGGGGAGCTGTTTTTT; CDR3 protein: CASSRTGLNTGELFF
D gene: .; clone size: .; J gene: TRBJ2-2; V gene: TRBV10-3; CDR3 DNA: TGTGCCATCATTAAGGCCAGGGTGGCCGGGGAGCTGTTTTTT; CDR3 protein: CAIIKARVAGELFF